Sequencing of this T cell receptor beta chain was carried out in a study of T cell repertoires in cytomegalovirus infection. About the study: It can be stated that public TCR beta signatures indicated CMV infection as well as a matching HLA type.

Study-level findings and limits: HLA-C-restricted CMV clonotypes gave the most frequent clonotype in two of eight donors.

One entry per CDR3 protein results from TCRdb running MiXCR on the reads. The table includes some 150,000 distinct CDR3 sequences, around a quarter detected once. In its sample, this clonotype was seen a few times. Its antigen is undetermined. The CDR3 covers 14 residues. Per the germline V gene, CDR1 is MDHEN and CDR2 is SYDVKM. V was pared by 5 bases and J by 10 bases, with 9 bases of the junction left unmatched. Sequencing was performed on PBMCs. The chain couples TRBV28 to TRBJ2-1, with 9 bases lining up with TRBD1. This clonotype was obtained from a human donor in good health (CMV status not recorded). Some clones in this sample may be carry-over from other donors' samples. CDR3 amino acids: CASSLLQGAGEQFF. The CDR3 nucleotides are TGTGCCAGCAGTCTCCTACAGGGGGCCGGGGAGCAGTTCTTC.